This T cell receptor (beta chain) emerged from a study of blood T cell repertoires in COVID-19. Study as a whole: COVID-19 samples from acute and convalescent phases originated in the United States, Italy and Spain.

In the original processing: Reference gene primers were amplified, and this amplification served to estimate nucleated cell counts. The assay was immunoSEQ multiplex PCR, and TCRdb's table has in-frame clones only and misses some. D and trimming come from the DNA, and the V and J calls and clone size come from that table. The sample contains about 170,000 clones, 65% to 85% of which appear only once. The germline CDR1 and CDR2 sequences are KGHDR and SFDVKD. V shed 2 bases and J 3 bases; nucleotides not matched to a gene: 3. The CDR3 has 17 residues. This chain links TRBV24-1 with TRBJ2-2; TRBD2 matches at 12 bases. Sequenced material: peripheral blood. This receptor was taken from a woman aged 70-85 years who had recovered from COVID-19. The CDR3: CATSDSGTSGYTGELFF. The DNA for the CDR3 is TGTGCCACCAGTGATTCGGGGACTAGCGGGTACACCGGGGAGCTGTTTTTT.